These 28 T cell receptor beta chains came from one sample sequenced in a study of tumor-infiltrating lymphocytes in localized non-small cell lung cancer. Only in-frame clones appear in the TCRdb table, and some are missing; sequencing was by immunoSEQ multiplex PCR. The sample consists of under 20,000 clones, roughly three quarters of them appearing once. The specimen sequenced was lung tumor tissue. These receptors were taken from a human donor with non-small cell lung cancer.

This chain uses TRBV19 with TRBJ1-2, with D possibly TRBD1 on 6 matching bases. Germline CDR1 is LNHDA and CDR2 is SQIVND (reference sequence). This CDR3 spans 14 amino acids. V lost 2 bases and J lost 6, with 13 bases in between. The CDR3 loop reads CASSIFQGTHGYTF. CDR3 in DNA: TGTGCCAGTAGTATATTTCAGGGGACCCATGGCTACACCTTC.

J is TRBJ1-4 and V is TRBV18; possible D gene TRBD1, 5 bases. The length of the CDR3 is 15 residues. V shed 1 base and J shed 5 bases, with 11 bases lying between them. Germline CDR1 is KGHSH and CDR2 is LQKENI. The CDR3 spells CASSPRQSGNEKLFF. The CDR3 DNA reads as TGTGCCAGCTCACCACGACAGAGCGGCAATGAAAAACTGTTTTTT.

The chain joins TRBV19 to TRBJ1-1; weak D call: TRBD1 (6 bases). Germline V gene lookup returns CDR1 LNHDA and CDR2 SQIVND (reference sequence). This CDR3 is built from 15 residues. Trimming removed 3 bases at V and 0 bases at J, with 11 bases between. The CDR3 sequence: CASSIGQTLNTEAFF. The CDR3 DNA sequence: TGTGCCAGTAGTATCGGACAGACCCTGAACACTGAAGCTTTCTTT.

This chain joins TRBV7-2 and TRBJ2-5; D remains ambiguous. Trimming stripped 7 bases from V and 5 bases from J, with 17 bases between. Germline V gene data show CDR1 as SGHTA and CDR2 as FQGNSA. The CDR3 spans 14 residues. CDR3 residues: CASIPRAARETQYF. In DNA form, the CDR3 reads TGTGCCAGCATCCCTCGGGCGGCCCGGGAGACCCAGTACTTC.

J is TRBJ2-7 and V is TRBV7-8; 9 bases map to TRBD2. J was trimmed by 3 bases and V by 1 base; bases with no gene match: 4. CDR3 size: 15 residues. Per the germline V gene, CDR1 is SGHVS and CDR2 is FQNEAQ. The CDR3, as DNA: TGTGCCAGCAGCTTAGACGGCGGGGGGGACTACGAGCAGTACTTC. As protein: CASSLDGGGDYEQYF. Together with reference TRBV7-8 and TRBJ2-7, the CDR3 gives the full variable domain: GAGVSQSPRYKVAKRGQDVALRCDPISGHVSLFWYQQALGQGPEFLTYFQNEAQLDKSGLPSDRFFAERPEGSVSTLKIQRTQQEDSAVYLCASSLDGGGDYEQYFGPGTRLTVT.

The V call is TRBV27, the J call TRBJ2-2, with D perhaps assigned TRBD1 or TRBD2 (6 bases each). The CDR3 consists of 16 residues. V was clipped by 3 bases and J by 7 bases, with 18 bases between them. Per the germline V gene, CDR1 is MNHEY and CDR2 is SMNVEV (reference sequence). The CDR3 loop reads CASSLRGDVRSGELFF. In DNA form, the CDR3 reads TGTGCCAGCAGTTTGAGGGGGGACGTAAGAAGCGGGGAGCTGTTTTTT.

This clone has only a few counts. CDR3 protein: CASSLALGLGLYNEQFF. For the CDR3, the DNA is TGTGCCAGCAGTTTAGCGTTGGGGTTGGGGCTCTACAATGAGCAGTTCTTC. The rearrangement uses TRBV27 and TRBJ2-1, with D possibly being TRBD1 (5 bases). This CDR3 spans 17 amino acids. V was cut by 2 bases and J by 3 bases, with 17 bases left in between. Germline V lookup: CDR1 MNHEY, CDR2 SMNVEV (reference sequence).

The chain combines TRBV27 with TRBJ1-1, with D uncertain. The CDR3 spans 13 residues. V dropped 5 bases and J dropped 1 base, with 8 bases sitting between them. CDR1 MNHEY and CDR2 SMNVEV come from the germline V gene (reference sequence). The CDR3 DNA follows: TGTGCCAGCAGTACGTATGGGAACACTGAAGCTTTCTTT. Translating gives CASSTYGNTEAFF.

Points on this clone: The same CDR3 can be traced to other DNA sequences in this sample. The chain carries TRBV5-1 and TRBJ2-5; 12 nucleotides align to TRBD2. Trimming at V came to 3 bases and at J to 2 bases, leaving 5 bases not matched to a gene. Per the germline V gene, CDR1 is SGHRS and CDR2 is YFSETQ. The CDR3 has 16 amino acids. As DNA, the CDR3 is TGCGCCAGCAGCTGGAGACTAGCGGGGGATCAAGAGACCCAGTACTTC. Translating gives CASSWRLAGDQETQYF.

The gene calls are TRBV27 and TRBJ2-7, with no clear D. V dropped 8 bases and J dropped 1 base, with 9 bases sitting between them. Germline CDR1 is MNHEY and CDR2 is SMNVEV (reference sequence). CDR3 length: 12 residues. The CDR3 is CASGHGSYEQYF. The CDR3, as DNA: TGTGCCAGCGGTCACGGTTCCTACGAGCAGTACTTC.

This clone was counted between two and nine times. The CDR3 DNA sequence: TGTGCCAGCAGTTACGAAGATCACAGATACAATGAGCAGTTCTTC. Amino acid sequence: CASSYEDHRYNEQFF. The rearrangement uses TRBV6-5 and TRBJ2-1; D is unresolved. The V gene's germline CDR1 is MNHEY and CDR2 SVGAGI. There are 15 residues in the CDR3. The germline V and J ends were trimmed by 2 bases and 4 bases, with 12 bases remaining between them.

The rearrangement uses TRBV29-1 and TRBJ2-7; TRBD1 is a possible D gene (5 bases). This CDR3 region has 13 residues. V lost 3 bases and J lost 6, with 15 bases in between. CDR1 SQVTM and CDR2 ANQGSEA come from the germline V gene. CDR3 residues: CSVEAGWKGEQYF. As DNA, the CDR3 is TGCAGCGTTGAGGCAGGGTGGAAGGGCGAGCAGTACTTC.

The chain has TRBV7-9 and TRBJ2-1; D remains unclear. Looked up from germline, CDR1 is SEHNR and CDR2 is FQNEAQ (reference sequence). The V and J ends lost 1 base and 5 bases respectively, with 6 bases between them. CDR3 length: 13 residues. The CDR3 protein is CASSLGADNEQFF. CDR3 in DNA: TGTGCCAGCAGCTTAGGGGCGGACAATGAGCAGTTCTTC.

This clone was observed a single time. This chain connects TRBV4-2 to TRBJ1-2; no firm D call. V gave up 0 bases and J gave up 0 bases, with 8 bases separating them. From germline, CDR1 is LGHNA and CDR2 YNFKEQ. The CDR3 covers 15 residues. CDR3 coding DNA: TGTGCCAGCAGCCAAGATCTCCAGGCTAACTATGGCTACACCTTC. Translation gives CASSQDLQANYGYTF.

The chain couples TRBV6-5 to TRBJ1-1; D is ambiguous. The CDR3 extends over 12 amino acids. Germline V gene data show CDR1 as MNHEY and CDR2 as SVGAGI. Trimming pared 6 bases from V and 1 base from J, leaving 6 bases between. DNA for the CDR3: TGTGCCAGCAGATTAGCGAACACTGAAGCTTTCTTT. This gives the protein CASRLANTEAFF.

This rearrangement joins TRBV6-1 to TRBJ1-5; no firm D call. Germline V gene data show CDR1 as MNHNS and CDR2 as SASEGT. The V gene lost 7 bases and the J gene lost 0 bases, with 7 bases spanning the gap. This CDR3 spans 13 amino acids. The CDR3 DNA sequence: TGTGCCAGCATTCTGAATAGCAATCAGCCCCAGCATTTT. Amino acid sequence: CASILNSNQPQHF.

CDR3 residues: CASRAGGRIEQYF. CDR3 DNA sequence: TGTGCCAGCAGGGCGGGGGGGAGGATCGAGCAGTACTTC. The chain recombines TRBV27 with TRBJ2-7, with 9 positions matching TRBD2. V shed 6 bases and J 6 bases; nucleotides not matched to a gene: 6. The CDR3 loop spans 13 amino acids. Germline loops: CDR1 MNHEY, CDR2 SMNVEV (reference sequence).

The chain joins TRBV5-1 to TRBJ2-1; D perhaps matches TRBD2 (6 bases). Trimming took 0 bases from V and 7 from J, leaving 11 bases between them. Germline V gene lookup returns CDR1 SGHRS and CDR2 YFSETQ. The CDR3 has 14 amino acids. The CDR3 loop is CASSLGIAVNEQFF. Written as DNA, the CDR3 is TGCGCCAGCAGCTTGGGGATAGCGGTTAATGAGCAGTTCTTC.

The J gene is TRBJ1-1, the V gene TRBV5-4; D remains unclear. Germline CDR1 and CDR2: SGHNT and YYREEE (reference sequence). V shed 4 bases and J shed 2 bases, with 18 bases lying between them. The CDR3 runs to 16 residues. The DNA of the CDR3 is TGTGCCAGCAGCCCGGACGAGGGAGGGCCTAACACTGAAGCTTTCTTT. This sequence encodes CASSPDEGGPNTEAFF. The full variable domain, its missing parts supplied by reference TRBV5-4 and TRBJ1-1, is ETGVTQSPTHLIKTRGQQVTLRCSSQSGHNTVSWYQQALGQGPQFIFQYYREEENGRGNFPPRFSGLQFPNYSSELNVNALELDDSALYLCASSPDEGGPNTEAFFGQGTRLTVV.

The chain uses TRBV15 and TRBJ1-6, with D possibly being TRBD1 (6 bases). Germline V gene sequence: CDR1 LNHNV, CDR2 YYDKDF (reference sequence). Trimming removed 0 bases from V and 9 bases from J, with 12 bases in between. The CDR3 is made up of 15 amino acids. The CDR3 region is CATSRDRGVGSPLHF. Here the CDR3 DNA reads TGTGCCACCAGCAGAGATAGGGGGGTGGGTTCACCCCTCCACTTT.

This chain uses TRBV10-3 with TRBJ2-1; 12 bases match TRBD2. The V and J ends lost 4 bases and 4 bases, in that order; junction bases with no gene match: 2. The CDR3 is 15 residues long. Germline values: CDR1 ENHRY, CDR2 SYGVKD. The CDR3 protein is CAISGGTSGYNEQFF. The DNA of the CDR3 is TGTGCCATCAGTGGCGGGACTAGCGGGTACAATGAGCAGTTCTTC.

The chain couples TRBV5-1 to TRBJ2-7; 7 bases are a match to TRBD2. CDR1 and CDR2 (germline): SGHRS, YFSETQ. Unmatched junction bases numbered 8, after V lost 3 bases and J lost 5 bases. The CDR3 covers 14 residues. CDR3 DNA sequence: TGCGCCAGCAGCTCACGGACTAGTTCCAACGAGCAGTACTTC. Protein sequence: CASSSRTSSNEQYF.

The chain combines TRBV2 with TRBJ2-7; 11 positions agree with TRBD2. With V trimmed by 6 bases and J by 0 bases, 4 bases remained unmatched. CDR1 SNHLY and CDR2 FYNNEI come from the germline V gene. The CDR3 is 15 residues long. For the CDR3, the DNA is TGTGCCAGCAGCGGGACTAGCGGATTCTCCTACGAGCAGTACTTC. Translation gives CASSGTSGFSYEQYF.

The rearrangement links TRBV2 to TRBJ2-3; maybe TRBD1 (6 bases). CDR3 size: 15 residues. From germline, CDR1 is SNHLY and CDR2 FYNNEI. The V end lost 6 bases, the J end lost 0 bases, and 13 bases lay between the germline ends. CDR3 DNA sequence: TGTGCCAGCAGGAGACAGGTTACTAGCACAGATACGCAGTATTTT. Translating gives CASRRQVTSTDTQYF.

This chain connects TRBV5-8 to TRBJ1-6, with D maybe TRBD1 (6 bases). Germline V gene data show CDR1 as SGHTS and CDR2 as YDEGEE. The CDR3 is made up of 16 amino acids. Trimming removed 0 bases at V and 8 bases at J, with 15 bases between. CDR3 loop: CASSLGRPGAHSPLHF. The CDR3 nucleotides are TGTGCCAGCAGCTTGGGGCGACCGGGGGCCCATTCACCCCTCCACTTT.

This chain uses TRBV5-1 with TRBJ2-1; D ambiguous. The ends were cut back, 0 bases at V and 0 bases at J, with 7 bases in the middle. The germline CDR1 and CDR2 sequences are SGHRS and YFSETQ. CDR3 length: 15 residues. The DNA of the CDR3 is TGCGCCAGCAGCTTGGCTGGCAGCTCCTACAATGAGCAGTTCTTC. Translation: CASSLAGSSYNEQFF.

The genes are TRBV7-2 and TRBJ2-7; D ambiguous. This CDR3 has 14 residues. The V gene lost 4 bases and the J gene lost 0 bases, with 10 bases spanning the gap. The germline V gene encodes CDR1 SGHTA and CDR2 FQGNSA. The CDR3 nucleotides are TGTGCCAGCAGCTCGGACGCTCACTCCTACGAGCAGTACTTC. Its protein product is CASSSDAHSYEQYF.

J is TRBJ2-1 and V is TRBV7-9; no clear D. Deletions cut 4 bases from V and 2 bases from J, with 9 bases between. This CDR3 comprises 14 residues. Per germline, CDR1 SEHNR and CDR2 FQNEAQ (reference sequence). CDR3 nucleotides: TGTGCCAGCAGCTCCCGCGGTCCCTACAATGAGCAGTTCTTC. This gives the protein CASSSRGPYNEQFF.